The T cell receptor (beta chain) under discussion was sequenced for a study of T cell clones after liver transplantation. Study results and caveats: Post-transplant, graft-donor-reactive CD4 TCRbeta sequences in blood dropped significantly in most of the 8 subjects.

Clones were read by immunoSEQ multiplex PCR, and TCRdb kept only the in-frame ones, dropping some. Found here are 45,000 to 60,000 clones, 70% to 75% of them singletons; the top ten hold around 9.1%. Turning to this clone: No antigen is known for it.

The receptor was derived from a human patient who received a liver transplant. Some T cells may have come from the graft donor. The sequencing here drew on CD4+ T cells from blood, taken at the 22-month timepoint.

The CDR3 DNA follows: TGCGCCAGCAGTGAGTCGACAAGGACTGAAGCTTTCTTT. Residues: CASSESTRTEAFF. J is TRBJ1-1 and V is TRBV10-2, with D unresolved. Trimming removed 0 bases at V and 5 bases at J, with 7 bases between. Per germline, CDR1 WSHSY and CDR2 SAAADI. This CDR3 is built from 13 residues.